These 14 T cell receptor beta chains came from one sample sequenced in a study of blood T cell repertoires in COVID-19. The repertoire was sequenced with immunoSEQ multiplex PCR; TCRdb's copy has only in-frame clones and lacks some. The sample lists under 400,000 clones, approximately 91% seen once, with under 1.2% in the top ten. Sequencing was performed on PBMCs or T cells enriched from blood (not recorded which). The receptors shown here come from a woman in her 30s who had been exposed to COVID-19.

V and J are TRBV7-9 and TRBJ1-2, with TRBD1 identical over 7 bases. The trim removed 4 bases at V and 2 bases at J, leaving 4 bases unmatched. Germline CDR1 is SEHNR and CDR2 is FQNEAQ (reference sequence). CDR3 length: 14 amino acids. The CDR3 DNA follows: TGTGCCAGCAGCTGGGGACAGAGCAACTATGGCTACACCTTC. It encodes CASSWGQSNYGYTF. Variable domain in full (rest from reference TRBV7-9 and TRBJ1-2): DTGVSQNPRHKITKRGQNVTFRCDPISEHNRLYWYRQTLGQGPEFLTYFQNEAQLEKSRLLSDRFSAERPKGSFSTLEIQRTEQGDSAMYLCASSWGQSNYGYTFGSGTRLTVV.

This sequence joins TRBV5-8 and TRBJ2-2; 7 nucleotides line up with TRBD2. The CDR3 is 16 residues long. The J segment lost 0 bases and the V segment lost 4 bases, leaving 6 bases of the junction unmatched. Germline assignment: CDR1 SGHTS and CDR2 YDEGEE. The DNA of the CDR3 is TGTGCCAGCAGCCCACTTGGGGGGGCGAACACCGGGGAGCTGTTTTTT. It codes for CASSPLGGANTGELFF.

The V and J genes are TRBV29-1 and TRBJ2-7; the match to TRBD1 covers 10 bases. The CDR3 contains 14 residues. The V gene end was trimmed by 0 bases and the J gene end by 5 bases; junction bases not matched to a gene: 4. Germline CDR1 SQVTM, CDR2 ANQGSEA. CDR3 loop: CSVEDHGTGDEQYF. CDR3 DNA: TGCAGCGTTGAAGATCATGGGACAGGGGACGAGCAGTACTTC.

This clone showed up just a few times. CDR3 sequence: CASRGLGSSYSNQPQHF. DNA for the CDR3: TGTGCCAGCAGGGGACTTGGGTCCTCCTATAGCAATCAGCCCCAGCATTTT. The chain couples TRBV27 to TRBJ1-5; maybe TRBD1 (5 bases). The V gene lost 6 bases and the J gene lost 0 bases, with 18 bases spanning the gap. CDR3 length: 17 residues. Germline V lookup: CDR1 MNHEY, CDR2 SMNVEV (reference sequence).

V usage is TRBV28 and J usage is TRBJ1-1; D is ambiguous. V lost 5 bases and J 1 base, leaving 17 bases between the germline ends. The CDR3 extends over 16 amino acids. CDR1 and CDR2 from the germline V gene are MDHEN and SYDVKM. The DNA for the CDR3 is TGTGCCAGCAGTCCCCGACGCCCAGGCGCGAACACTGAAGCTTTCTTT. It specifies CASSPRRPGANTEAFF.

The chain combines TRBV18 with TRBJ2-7; 8 nucleotides agree with TRBD2. The CDR3 has 14 residues. CDR1 is KGHSH and CDR2 is LQKENI in the germline V gene. With 3 bases clipped from V and 6 bases from J, the junction kept 7 bases outside the gene matches. The CDR3 spells CASSPSGMGFEQYF. Written as DNA, the CDR3 is TGTGCCAGCTCACCTAGCGGGATGGGTTTCGAGCAGTACTTC. Supplemented by reference TRBV18 and TRBJ2-7, the full variable domain reads NAGVMQNPRHLVRRRGQEARLRCSPMKGHSHVYWYRQLPEEGLKFMVYLQKENIIDESGMPKERFSAEFPKEGPSILRIQQVVRGDSAAYFCASSPSGMGFEQYFGPGTRLTVT.

The rearrangement uses TRBV27 and TRBJ2-1; 10 bases map to TRBD1. Losses at the gene ends were 1 base for V and 7 bases for J; bases not matched to a gene: 1. The CDR3 is 14 amino acids. In germline, CDR1 is MNHEY, CDR2 SMNVEV (reference sequence). This chain's CDR3 is CASSLWDRGNEQFF. The CDR3, as DNA: TGTGCCAGCAGTTTATGGGACAGGGGTAATGAGCAGTTCTTC.

CDR3 sequence: CASSVTGLRANEQFF. DNA of the CDR3: TGTGCCAGCAGCGTCACGGGACTCCGGGCCAATGAGCAGTTCTTC. The chain has TRBV9 and TRBJ2-1, with D possibly being TRBD2 (6 bases). With 2 bases removed from V and 6 bases from J, the gap between germline ends came to 15 bases. The CDR3 length is 15 residues. CDR1 is SGDLS, CDR2 YYNGEE, per germline.

This clone was seen just once. The chain combines TRBV10-1 with TRBJ2-3; 9 nucleotides agree with TRBD2. This CDR3 is 16 amino acids long. With V trimmed by 3 bases and J by 4 bases, 8 bases remained unmatched. Looked up from germline, CDR1 is WNHNN and CDR2 is SYGVQD (reference sequence). The CDR3 here is CASSDGAGGPADTQYF. The CDR3, as DNA: TGCGCCAGCAGTGACGGGGCGGGAGGGCCCGCAGATACGCAGTATTTT.

This chain connects TRBV18 to TRBJ1-5; TRBD1 matches at 8 bases. Germline V gene data show CDR1 as KGHSH and CDR2 as LQKENI. Losses at the gene ends were 3 bases for V and 2 bases for J; bases not matched to a gene: 6. The CDR3 runs to 16 residues. Here the CDR3 reads CASSPPGQAGNQPQHF. The CDR3 bases are TGTGCCAGCTCACCTCCGGGACAGGCGGGCAATCAGCCCCAGCATTTT.

This chain connects TRBV25-1 to TRBJ1-2; D call uncertain. This CDR3 is built from 16 residues. Germline-derived CDR1 and CDR2 are MGHDK and SYGVNS. The V end was cut by 0 bases, the J end by 2 bases, with 13 bases between. CDR3 region: CASSEYVGDQNYGYTF. The CDR3 DNA reads as TGTGCCAGCAGTGAATACGTCGGGGATCAGAACTATGGCTACACCTTC.

J is TRBJ1-1 and V is TRBV5-1, with 8 bases that match TRBD1. CDR1 SGHRS and CDR2 YFSETQ come from the germline V gene. The CDR3 runs to 14 residues. The trim removed 0 bases at V and 7 bases at J, leaving 5 bases unmatched. CDR3 sequence reads: CASSLAGDRREAFF. DNA for the CDR3: TGCGCCAGCAGCTTGGCCGGGGACAGGCGTGAAGCTTTCTTT.

The sample holds one count of this clone. In nucleotides, the CDR3 is TGCAGTGCTCGGACTGAGACCCAGTACTTC. It translates to CSARTETQYF. The chain carries TRBV20-1 and TRBJ2-5; D possibly corresponds to TRBD2 (5 bases). The CDR3 length is 10 residues. V was shortened by 5 bases and J by 5 bases, with 6 bases between the two germline ends. Germline V lookup: CDR1 DFQATT, CDR2 SNEGSKA (reference sequence).

This clone was seen only a few times. This chain links TRBV7-2 with TRBJ2-1, with 7 bases lining up with TRBD2. CDR3 size: 16 residues. The V gene end was trimmed by 3 bases and the J gene end by 2 bases; junction bases not matched to a gene: 7. Germline V gene lookup returns CDR1 SGHTA and CDR2 FQGNSA. CDR3: CASSFGGRAAYNEQFF. Written as DNA, the CDR3 is TGTGCCAGCAGCTTCGGGGGGAGGGCAGCCTACAATGAGCAGTTCTTC.